This T cell receptor beta chain is drawn from a study of CD8+CD57+ T cells in acquired aplastic anemia. On the study more broadly: The study obtained an average of roughly 2.9 ug of DNA from sorted CD4+ and CD8+ cells.

This clonotype came up many times. Its antigen is as yet unknown. Study conclusions and caveats: Over 25 shared CD8+ CDR3s appeared highly expressed within patients' immunodominant clones. For CD8+ Simpson's diversity, patients and controls showed no significant difference.

CDR1 and CDR2 (germline): SGHKS, YYEKEE (reference sequence). The CDR3 sequence is 14 residues long. Germline trimming cut 4 bases from V and 5 bases from J; bases unmatched to any gene: 3. Genomic DNA was employed as the template in profiling TCR beta VDJ and CDR3. TCRdb ran MiXCR on the reads and lists one entry per CDR3 protein. The sample lists under 200,000 distinct CDR3 sequences, over 60% occurring once. The sequencing sample was made of sorted CD4+, CD8+, or CD8+CD57+ T cells (not recorded which) from PBMCs. This chain connects TRBV5-5 to TRBJ1-1; TRBD1 matches at 12 bases. The source is a human donor with severe aplastic anemia or a healthy control (not recorded which). The CDR3 coding sequence is TGTGCCAGCAGCGGGGACAGGGGGCTAACTGAAGCTTTCTTT. Amino acids: CASSGDRGLTEAFF.